This entry describes one TCR beta chain. As handled by the study authors: Estimated nucleated cell counts came from reference gene primer amplification. Using immunoSEQ multiplex PCR, the repertoire was profiled, and TCRdb retains in-frame clones only, with some absent. V, J and clone size are those of that table, while D and trimming were read from the DNA. The table records more than 50,000 clones, about 81% of them present only once. V dropped 1 base and J dropped 2 bases, with 6 bases sitting between them. CDR1 is LGHDT, CDR2 YNNKEL, per germline (reference sequence). This CDR3 spans 13 amino acids. This sample was taken from a study of blood T cell repertoires in COVID-19. Whole-study context: Acute-phase and convalescent COVID-19 samples originated in the United States, Italy and Spain. PBMCs, B-cell-depleted T cells, or T cells provided the cDNA or gDNA that made up the material.

The gene calls are TRBV3-1 (or the pseudogene TRBV3-2) and TRBJ2-7; D call uncertain. The sample taken for sequencing was peripheral blood. The TCR comes from a human donor in a cohort sampled during active COVID-19. DNA for the CDR3: TGTGCCAGCAGCCAAGGAAGCACCTACGAGCAGTACTTC. It is translated as CASSQGSTYEQYF.